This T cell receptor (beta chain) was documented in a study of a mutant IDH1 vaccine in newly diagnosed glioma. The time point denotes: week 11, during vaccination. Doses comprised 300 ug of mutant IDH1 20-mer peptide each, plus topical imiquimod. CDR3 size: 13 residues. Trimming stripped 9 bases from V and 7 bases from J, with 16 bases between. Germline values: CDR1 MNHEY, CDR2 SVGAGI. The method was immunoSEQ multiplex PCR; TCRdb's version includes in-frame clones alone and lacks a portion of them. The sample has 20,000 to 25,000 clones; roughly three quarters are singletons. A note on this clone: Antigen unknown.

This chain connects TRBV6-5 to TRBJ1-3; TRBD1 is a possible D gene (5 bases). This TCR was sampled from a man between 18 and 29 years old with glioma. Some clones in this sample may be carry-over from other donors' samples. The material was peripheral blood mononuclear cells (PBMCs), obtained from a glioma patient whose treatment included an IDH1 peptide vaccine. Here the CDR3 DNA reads TGTGCCAGTCAGGGTTCGCGTTCGAACACCATATATTTT. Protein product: CASQGSRSNTIYF.